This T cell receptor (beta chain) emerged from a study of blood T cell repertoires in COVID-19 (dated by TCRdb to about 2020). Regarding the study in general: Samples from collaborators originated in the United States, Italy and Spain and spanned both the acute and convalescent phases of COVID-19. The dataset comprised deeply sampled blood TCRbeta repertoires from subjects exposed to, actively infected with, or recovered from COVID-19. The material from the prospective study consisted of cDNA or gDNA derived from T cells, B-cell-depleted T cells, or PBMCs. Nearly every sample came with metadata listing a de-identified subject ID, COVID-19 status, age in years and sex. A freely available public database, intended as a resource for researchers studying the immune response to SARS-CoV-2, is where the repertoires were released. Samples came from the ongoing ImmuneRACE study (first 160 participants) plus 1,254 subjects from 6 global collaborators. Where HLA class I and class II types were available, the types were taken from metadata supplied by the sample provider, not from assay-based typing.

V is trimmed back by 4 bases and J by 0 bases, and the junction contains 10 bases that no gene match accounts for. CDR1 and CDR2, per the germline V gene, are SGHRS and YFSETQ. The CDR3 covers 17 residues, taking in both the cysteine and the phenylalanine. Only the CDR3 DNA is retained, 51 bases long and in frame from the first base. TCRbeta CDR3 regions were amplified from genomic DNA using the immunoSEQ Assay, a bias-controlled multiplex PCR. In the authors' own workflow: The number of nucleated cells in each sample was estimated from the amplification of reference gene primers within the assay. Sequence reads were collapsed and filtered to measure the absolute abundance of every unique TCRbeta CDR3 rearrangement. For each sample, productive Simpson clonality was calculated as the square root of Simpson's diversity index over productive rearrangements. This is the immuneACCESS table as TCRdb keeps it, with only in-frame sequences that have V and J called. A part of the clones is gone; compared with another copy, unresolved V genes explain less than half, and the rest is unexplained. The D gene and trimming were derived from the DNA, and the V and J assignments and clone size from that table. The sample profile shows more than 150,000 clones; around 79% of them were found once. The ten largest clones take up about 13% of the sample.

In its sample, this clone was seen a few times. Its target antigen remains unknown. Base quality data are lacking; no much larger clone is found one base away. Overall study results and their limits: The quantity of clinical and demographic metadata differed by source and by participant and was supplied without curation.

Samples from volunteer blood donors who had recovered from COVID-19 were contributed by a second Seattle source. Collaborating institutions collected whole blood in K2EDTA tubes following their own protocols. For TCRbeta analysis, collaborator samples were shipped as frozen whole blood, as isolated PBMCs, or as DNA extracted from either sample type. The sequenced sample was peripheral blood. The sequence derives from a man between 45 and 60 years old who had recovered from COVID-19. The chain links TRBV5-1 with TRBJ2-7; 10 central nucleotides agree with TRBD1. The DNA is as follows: TGCGCCAGCAGCACAGGGACAGGGGTCTCCCCCTCCTACGAGCAGTACTTC. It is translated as CASSTGTGVSPSYEQYF.